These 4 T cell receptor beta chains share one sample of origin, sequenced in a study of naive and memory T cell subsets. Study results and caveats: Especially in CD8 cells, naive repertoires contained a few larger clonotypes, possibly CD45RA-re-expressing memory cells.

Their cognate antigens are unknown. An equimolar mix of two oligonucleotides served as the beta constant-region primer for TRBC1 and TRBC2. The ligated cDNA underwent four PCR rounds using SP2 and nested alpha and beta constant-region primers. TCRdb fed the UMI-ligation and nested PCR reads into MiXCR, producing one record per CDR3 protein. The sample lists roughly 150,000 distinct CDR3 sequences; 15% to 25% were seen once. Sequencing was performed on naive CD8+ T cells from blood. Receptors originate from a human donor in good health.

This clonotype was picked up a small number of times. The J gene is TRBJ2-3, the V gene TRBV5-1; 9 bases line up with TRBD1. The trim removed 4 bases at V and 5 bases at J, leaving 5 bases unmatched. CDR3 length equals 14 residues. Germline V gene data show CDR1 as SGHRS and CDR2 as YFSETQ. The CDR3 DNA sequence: TGCGCCAGCAGCAGGGGACAGGGAGAAGATACGCAGTATTTT. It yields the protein CASSRGQGEDTQYF.

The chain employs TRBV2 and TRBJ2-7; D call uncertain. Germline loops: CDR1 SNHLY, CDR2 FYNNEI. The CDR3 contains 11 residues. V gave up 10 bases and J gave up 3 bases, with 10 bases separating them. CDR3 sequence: CATARSYEQYF. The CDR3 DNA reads TGTGCCACCGCCAGAAGCTACGAGCAGTACTTC.

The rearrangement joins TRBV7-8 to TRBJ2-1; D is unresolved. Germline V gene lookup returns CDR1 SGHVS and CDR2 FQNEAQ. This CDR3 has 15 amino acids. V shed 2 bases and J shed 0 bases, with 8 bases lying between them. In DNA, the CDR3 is TGTGCCAGCAGCTTAACTGAGAGCTCCTACAATGAGCAGTTCTTC. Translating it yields CASSLTESSYNEQFF.

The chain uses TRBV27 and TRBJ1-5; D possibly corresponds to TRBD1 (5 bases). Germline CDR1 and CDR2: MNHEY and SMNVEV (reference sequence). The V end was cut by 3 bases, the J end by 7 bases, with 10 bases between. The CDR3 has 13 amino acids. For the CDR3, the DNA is TGTGCCAGCAGTTTTGGGGGAGGGCAGCCCCAGCATTTT. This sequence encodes CASSFGGGQPQHF.